The rows below give T cell receptor beta chains drawn from one sample of a study of blood T cells in healthy people across ages. A single record per CDR3 protein comes from TCRdb applying MiXCR to the 5' RACE reads. The table has over 950,000 distinct CDR3 sequences, roughly half seen once. The source material was blood. The receptors derive from a woman between 55 and 75 years old in good health. The CDR3 runs from the conserved cysteine through the conserved F or W. The D gene is left open where the match is weak. A row's size may be missing; if present it is once, few, many or a size class.

length	V	J	size	D	CDR3	DNA
17	TRBV20-1	TRBJ1-6	NA	NA	CSARELVVGTYNSPLHF	TGCAGTGCTAGAGAGCTGGTGGTCGGAACCTATAATTCACCCCTCCACTTT
14	TRBV20-1	TRBJ2-7	NA	NA	CSADISGARYEQYF	TGCAGTGCGGACATAAGTGGAGCCCGCTACGAGCAGTACTTC
15	TRBV13	TRBJ2-7	NA	TRBD2	CASSLFGGGFYEQYF	TGTGCCAGCAGCTTGTTTGGGGGAGGGTTTTACGAGCAGTACTTC
17	TRBV7-6	TRBJ2-5	NA	NA	CASSLAHARGAGETQYF	TGTGCCAGCAGCTTAGCGCATGCTCGGGGCGCTGGGGAGACCCAGTACTTC
17	TRBV6-6	TRBJ2-5	few	TRBD2	CASSYRSGRGNQETQYF	TGTGCCAGCAGTTACCGGAGCGGGAGGGGGAACCAAGAGACCCAGTACTTC
17	TRBV6-5	TRBJ2-1	NA	TRBD2	CASSSNSGGGSYNEQFF	TGTGCCAGCAGTTCGAACTCTGGGGGGGGCTCCTACAATGAGCAGTTCTTC
15	TRBV11-3	TRBJ2-3	few	NA	CASSLGSLAADTQYF	TGTGCCAGCAGCTTAGGGTCCCTAGCAGCAGATACGCAGTATTTT
13	TRBV20-1	TRBJ1-5	once	NA	CSARAQGPQPQHF	TGCAGTGCTAGAGCACAAGGGCCTCAGCCCCAGCATTTT
17	TRBV4-1	TRBJ2-1	few	NA	CASSQEGWWDFYNEQFF	TGCGCCAGCAGCCAGGAAGGGTGGTGGGATTTTTACAATGAGCAGTTCTTC
16	TRBV10-3	TRBJ2-1	few	NA	CAIRGSSRREAGEQFF	TGTGCCATCAGAGGAAGTAGCAGAAGAGAAGCGGGTGAGCAGTTCTTC
14	TRBV20-1	TRBJ1-5	NA	TRBD1	CSARMGTGGQPQHF	TGCAGTGCTAGGATGGGGACAGGAGGTCAGCCCCAGCATTTT
16	TRBV4-1	TRBJ1-2	NA	NA	CASSLNPRTDVYGYTF	TGCGCCAGCAGCCTCAATCCTCGGACAGATGTCTATGGCTACACCTTC